What follows are 21 T cell receptor beta chains derived from one specimen sequenced in a study of T-cell memory formation after mild COVID-19. Each CDR3 protein gets one entry after TCRdb re-called the 5' RACE reads with MiXCR. Of approximately 410,000 distinct CDR3 sequences listed, 20% to 30% are singletons. Sequenced: PBMCs or a T cell subset sorted from them (not recorded which). The source of these receptors is an adult woman who had mild COVID-19 (a few samples of this study predate the infection). Cell type and time point are not known.

The V and J genes are TRBV7-7 and TRBJ2-5; D call uncertain. Germline V CDR1 and CDR2: SSHAT, FNYEAQ (reference sequence). Trimming cost V 5 bases and J 5 bases, with 9 bases left between them. This CDR3 has 12 amino acids. The CDR3 loop is CASSDGRETQYF. The CDR3 DNA is TGTGCCAGCAGCGATGGGCGGGAGACCCAGTACTTC.

This sequence joins TRBV7-2 and TRBJ2-3, with D tentatively TRBD2 (6 bases). The CDR3 is made up of 11 amino acids. The germline V and J ends were trimmed by 11 bases and 13 bases, with 19 bases remaining between them. Germline lookup yields CDR1 SGHTA and CDR2 FQGNSA. DNA of the CDR3: TGTGCCTCCCGAGAGGGGTGGGGGGAGTATTTT. Protein product: CASREGWGEYF. Filled out from reference TRBV7-2 and TRBJ2-3, the complete variable domain reads GAGVSQSPSNKVTEKGKDVELRCDPISGHTALYWYRQSLGQGLEFLIYFQGNSAPDKSGLPSDRFSAERTGGSVSTLTIQRTQQEDSAVYLCASREGWGEYFGPGTRLTVL.

This rearrangement joins TRBV7-9 to TRBJ1-4; no firm D call. The ends were cut back, 5 bases at V and 7 bases at J, with 11 bases in the middle. CDR1 is SEHNR, CDR2 FQNEAQ, per germline (reference sequence). The length of the CDR3 is 13 residues. CDR3 protein: CASSVSGREKLFF. CDR3 DNA sequence: TGTGCCAGCAGCGTCAGCGGCCGTGAAAAACTGTTTTTT.

The V and J genes are TRBV29-1 and TRBJ2-1; the D is unclear. This CDR3 has 10 residues. Germline V CDR1 and CDR2: SQVTM, ANQGSEA. V lost 7 bases and J lost 7, with 8 bases in between. CDR3 nucleotide sequence: TGCAGCGCCATCTTAAATGAGCAGTTCTTC. Translation: CSAILNEQFF.

This chain links TRBV11-3 with TRBJ2-1; 16 positions match TRBD2. CDR1 and CDR2 from the germline V gene are SGHNT and YENEEA. The CDR3 is made up of 15 amino acids. J lost 9 bases, V lost 4 bases, and 3 bases had no gene match. The CDR3 is CASSWGLAGGREQFF. The CDR3 DNA reads TGTGCCAGCAGCTGGGGACTAGCGGGGGGGCGTGAGCAGTTCTTC.

The V and J genes are TRBV11-3 and TRBJ2-7; no reliable D call. The length of the CDR3 is 15 residues. Germline assignment: CDR1 SGHNT and CDR2 YENEEA. Trimming removed 0 bases at V and 0 bases at J, with 9 bases between. As DNA, the CDR3 is TGTGCCAGCAGCTTAGATGCGCCAAGCTCCTACGAGCAGTACTTC. Its translation is CASSLDAPSSYEQYF.

This clonotype was seen many times. The J gene is TRBJ2-3, the V gene TRBV4-1, with D perhaps matching TRBD2 (5 bases). Trimming took 3 bases from V and 0 from J, leaving 16 bases between them. Germline V gene lookup returns CDR1 MGHRA and CDR2 YSYEKL. CDR3 size: 17 residues. CDR3 in amino acids: CASSQRESGDSTDTQYF. The DNA for the CDR3 is TGCGCCAGCAGCCAGAGAGAGTCCGGGGATAGCACAGATACGCAGTATTTT.

This clonotype came up a few times. V gene TRBV9 combines with J gene TRBJ2-3, with a tentative D call TRBD2 (6 bases). With 4 bases removed from V and 2 bases from J, the gap between germline ends came to 17 bases. This CDR3 has 16 residues. The germline CDR1 and CDR2 sequences are SGDLS and YYNGEE. The CDR3: CASSPFTGETTDTQYF. Here the CDR3 DNA reads TGTGCCAGCAGCCCCTTTACGGGAGAGACCACAGATACGCAGTATTTT.

V and J are TRBV7-9 and TRBJ2-7, with D perhaps given as TRBD1 or TRBD2 (5 bases each). Trimming pared 3 bases from V and 3 bases from J, leaving 18 bases between. Germline assignment: CDR1 SEHNR and CDR2 FQNEAQ (reference sequence). The CDR3 spans 16 residues. CDR3 nucleotide sequence: TGTGCCAGCAGCTTGGGAAAGGGCGCTGGGGGCTACGAGCAGTACTTC. This gives the protein CASSLGKGAGGYEQYF.

Only a few counts were recorded for this clonotype. The chain carries TRBV9 and TRBJ2-2, with 10 nucleotides matching TRBD2. Germline loops: CDR1 SGDLS, CDR2 YYNGEE. Unmatched junction bases numbered 9, after V lost 0 bases and J lost 4 bases. The CDR3 runs to 18 residues. The CDR3 nucleotides are TGTGCCAGCAGCGTAGGTCCAGCGGGGGGGCTCTCCACCGGGGAGCTGTTTTTT. Residues: CASSVGPAGGLSTGELFF.

This chain uses TRBV12-3 or TRBV12-4 with TRBJ2-2; 9 nucleotides agree with TRBD1. The CDR3 covers 14 residues. The CDR3 sequence: CGTRTGEFSGELFF. The CDR3 DNA is TGTGGCACCCGGACAGGGGAATTTTCCGGGGAGCTGTTTTTT.

This clonotype was counted between two and nine times. The CDR3 region has the DNA TGTGCCAGCAGCGTAGGAGGGGGCACGGCGGGCACAGATACGCAGTATTTT. It codes for CASSVGGGTAGTDTQYF. V gene TRBV9 combines with J gene TRBJ2-3, with 7 bases aligning to TRBD1. Germline CDR1 SGDLS, CDR2 YYNGEE. The CDR3 loop spans 17 amino acids. V lost 0 bases to trimming and J lost 1 base; unmatched junction nucleotides: 8. Supplemented by reference TRBV9 and TRBJ2-3, the full variable domain reads DSGVTQTPKHLITATGQRVTLRCSPRSGDLSVYWYQQSLDQGLQFLIQYYNGEERAKGNILERFSAQQFPDLHSELNLSSLELGDSALYFCASSVGGGTAGTDTQYFGPGTRLTVL.

The genes are TRBV5-1 and TRBJ1-2; 12 bases agree with TRBD1. The trim removed 4 bases at V and 7 bases at J, leaving 5 bases unmatched. This CDR3 has 14 residues. The germline V gene has CDR1 SGHRS and CDR2 YFSETQ. CDR3 sequence reads: CASSTGTGGVGYTF. The CDR3 DNA is TGCGCCAGCAGCACCGGGACAGGGGGCGTTGGCTACACCTTC.

The V gene is TRBV9, the J gene TRBJ1-3; D gene uncertain. The V gene's germline CDR1 is SGDLS and CDR2 YYNGEE. Trimming removed 0 bases at V and 4 bases at J, with 11 bases between. The length of the CDR3 is 15 residues. Here the CDR3 reads CASSVALTGGNTIYF. In DNA, the CDR3 is TGTGCCAGCAGCGTAGCTTTGACCGGCGGAAACACCATATATTTT.

This clonotype was seen only a few times. The chain uses TRBV3-1 and TRBJ1-5; the D is unclear. Trimming left V 1 base short and J 6 bases short, with 4 bases between. The CDR3 has 12 residues. Germline V gene sequence: CDR1 LGHDT, CDR2 YNNKEL (reference sequence). CDR3 DNA sequence: TGTGCCAGCAGCCAAGCAGGTCAGCCCCAGCATTTT. The encoded protein is CASSQAGQPQHF.

The chain is built from TRBV6-5 and TRBJ2-1; TRBD1 agrees at 8 bases. The V segment lost 5 bases and the J segment 5 bases; nucleotides outside the gene matches: 8. The V gene's germline CDR1 is MNHEY and CDR2 SVGAGI. CDR3 length: 15 amino acids. This CDR3 reads CASSPDRGGNNEQFF. The CDR3 DNA is TGTGCCAGCAGTCCAGACAGGGGCGGCAACAATGAGCAGTTCTTC.

This clonotype was seen a handful of times. This chain connects TRBV7-8 to TRBJ1-5; D ambiguous. V was clipped by 7 bases and J by 7 bases, with 11 bases between them. CDR1 and CDR2 from the germline V gene are SGHVS and FQNEAQ. This CDR3 has 12 residues. Here the CDR3 DNA reads TGTGCCAGCACTCGCGGGAGCCAGCCCCAGCATTTT. This codes for CASTRGSQPQHF.

The V and J genes are TRBV7-3 and TRBJ2-7, with 8 bases fitting TRBD2. The germline V gene has CDR1 SGHTA and CDR2 FQGTGA. This CDR3 is 15 amino acids long. The ends lost 3 bases at V and 6 bases at J; junction bases unmatched: 10. The CDR3 region has the DNA TGTGCCAGCAGCTTGACGGGGGGGCCGAATGGCGAGCAGTACTTC. Translating it yields CASSLTGGPNGEQYF.

This clonotype has more than one count but fewer than ten. DNA for the CDR3: TGCGCCAGCAGCCCAGAGCCTCCCAAAAACATTCAGTACTTC. Translation gives CASSPEPPKNIQYF. This chain joins TRBV5-1 and TRBJ2-4; no clear D. Trimming removed 4 bases from V and 2 bases from J, with 10 bases in between. CDR3 size: 14 residues. Germline V CDR1 and CDR2: SGHRS, YFSETQ.

The chain links TRBV20-1 to TRBJ2-7; 8 bases align to TRBD2. This CDR3 contains 14 residues. Germline V gene sequence: CDR1 DFQATT, CDR2 SNEGSKA (reference sequence). The J segment lost 7 bases and the V segment lost 0 bases, leaving 8 bases of the junction unmatched. The CDR3 here is CSARDGRALGEQYF. CDR3 nucleotides: TGCAGTGCTAGAGACGGGAGGGCCTTAGGGGAGCAGTACTTC.

A few counts support this clonotype. The chain recombines TRBV12-3 or TRBV12-4 with TRBJ2-1; D possibly uses TRBD1 or TRBD2 (5 bases each). V was trimmed by 2 bases and J by 5 bases, leaving 10 bases between them. The CDR3 consists of 14 residues. DNA for the CDR3: TGTGCCAGCAGTTTATGGTCGGGACACAATGAGCAGTTCTTC. It yields the protein CASSLWSGHNEQFF.